Given below is one TCR beta chain in context. This clone's antigen is unknown. This clone may be a read error of a much larger clone one base away. The sample comes from a study of blood T cells in healthy people across ages (dated by TCRdb to about 2015). Regarding the complete study: In model experiments, template switching captured about one uniquely barcoded TCR beta cDNA molecule for every two T cells. To avoid experimental bias, donors of different ages were spread randomly across the sequencing lanes. Two additional independent replicas of 1 million unique cDNA reads from the same blood draw were analyzed for two donors (one aged 18 to 30 and one aged 80 or older). Four age groups were formed from the donors: young (average 16 years), middle-aged (around 37), aged (around 68) and long-lived (roughly 81). The study measured age-related changes in TCR beta repertoire diversity using deep sequencing normalized with unique cDNA molecular identifiers. Beyond this particular receptor, the publication reports: Because the CMV infection status of the donors was unknown, age-related changes in expanded clonotypes may potentially have been confounded. The long-lived group showed more naive CD4+ T cells, fewer expanded clones and increased TCR diversity than the aged group, suggesting age selection. There was a strong correlation between observed TCR beta diversity and the percentage of naive T cells measured by flow cytometry. Total diversity estimates from one million sequenced T cells were considered lower bounds and underestimates. Since profiling was done on bulk unsorted PBMCs, naive and antigen-experienced compartments could not be conclusively compared. As age increased, observed TCR beta diversity per million T cells dropped in a roughly linear way, and a significant reduction was already evident by age 40.

Libraries were made using 5' RACE. The reads were generated on an Illumina HiSeq 2500. The second PCR ran for about 7 to 11 cycles and used a J-beta primer mix along with a sample-barcoded 5' primer. Each TCR beta cDNA molecule received a unique molecular identifier from a template-switch 5' adaptor carrying 12 random nucleotides. At least 3 million CDR3-containing paired-end reads were obtained from each sample. First-strand cDNA was synthesized from all RNA with the Mint cDNA synthesis kit, primed by a TRBC-specific oligonucleotide. All cDNA was treated with uracil-DNA glycosylase and then went through a first 18-cycle PCR with the universal primers M1SS and BC2_uni_R. In the source study's methods: For normalization, 1 million high-quality reads were randomly selected from each sample, with every read carrying a distinct molecular identifier. Reads with shared molecular identifiers were discarded instead of being binned into consensus sequences. CDR3 identification, clonotype clustering and error correction used MiTCR with a Q25 quality threshold and the strictest error-elimination algorithm. Lower-bound total TCR beta diversity was estimated with a nonparametric unseen species model using Euler transformation. Using fastp trimming at Q25 and MiXCR clonotype assembly, TCRdb reanalyzed the public sequencing data and kept in-frame beta chains. Rows merge per CDR3 protein into single entries with the most common DNA and genes. V and J calls and clone size were set by TCRdb, not the authors. This sample is represented by some 1.1 million distinct CDR3 sequences; approximately 38% of them were singletons. Around 13% of the sample is held by the ten biggest clonotypes.

The roughly 38 donors, aged about 6 to 100 years, were systemically healthy Caucasian individuals from Russia. Each donor gave ten milliliters of peripheral blood, drawn into EDTA-treated Vacutainer tubes. Ficoll-Paque density-gradient centrifugation was used to isolate PBMCs, with at least 6 million obtained per sample. Trizol reagent was used to extract total RNA from PBMCs, with at least 6 micrograms per sample. For every donor, flow cytometry on a PBMC aliquot measured the percentage of naive CD45RAhigh/CD27high T cells. V sheds 6 bases and J sheds 4 bases, leaving 12 bases between their ends. From the cysteine up to the phenylalanine, the CDR3 has a length of 13 residues. Only the CDR3 portion is preserved as DNA: 39 bases, with reading frame beginning at the first base.

The clonotype originates from a man aged 18 to 30 in good health. The sample consisted of blood. The V and J genes are TRBV12-3 or TRBV12-4 and TRBJ1-2, with the D gene not clear enough to name. The DNA sequence is TGTGCCAGCAGCGACAACTCTCGCTATGGCTACACCTTC. Its product reads: CASSDNSRYGYTF.